The T cell receptor (beta chain) described here comes from a study of regulatory T cells in long-lasting Graves disease. General study findings and limits: What was studied was peripheral blood only, and not thyroid tissue.

The CDR3 runs 15 residues. V was trimmed by 6 bases and J by 4 bases, leaving 13 bases between them. CDR1 is MNHNS, CDR2 SASEGT, per germline. Through Arm-PCR of CDR3 regions and iRepertoire HTBI primers, TCR beta libraries were built. TCRdb re-called the multiplex PCR reads with MiXCR, one entry per CDR3 protein. Among nearly 350,000 distinct CDR3 sequences, less than 20% were seen once, and the ten largest hold 25% to 35%. Specified time point: persistent/refractory GD, antithyroid drugs over 5 years with positive TRAb. PBMC RNA served as the TCR library source. The table lists this clonotype with many counts. Its antigen is unidentified.

The sample consisted of peripheral blood mononuclear cells (PBMCs), taken when the disease was refractory, from a patient treated with antithyroid drugs. The sequence was obtained from a female donor with Graves disease. The chain joins TRBV6-1 to TRBJ1-6; possibly TRBD1 for D (5 bases). The CDR3 DNA follows: TGTGCCAGCAGACAAGACAGAGTTTATAATTCACCCCTCCACTTT. Protein sequence: CASRQDRVYNSPLHF.